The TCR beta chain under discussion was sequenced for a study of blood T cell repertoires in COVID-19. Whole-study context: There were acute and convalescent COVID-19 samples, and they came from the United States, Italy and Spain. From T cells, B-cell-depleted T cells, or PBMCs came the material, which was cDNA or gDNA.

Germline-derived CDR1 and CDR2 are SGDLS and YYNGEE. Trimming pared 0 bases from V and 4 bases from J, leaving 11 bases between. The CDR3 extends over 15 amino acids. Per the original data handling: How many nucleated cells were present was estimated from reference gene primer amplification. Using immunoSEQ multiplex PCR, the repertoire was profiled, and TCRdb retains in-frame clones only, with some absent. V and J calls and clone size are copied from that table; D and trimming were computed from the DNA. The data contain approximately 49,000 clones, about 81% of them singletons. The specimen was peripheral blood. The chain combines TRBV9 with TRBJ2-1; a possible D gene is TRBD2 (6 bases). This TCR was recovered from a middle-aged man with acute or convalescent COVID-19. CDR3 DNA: TGTGCCAGCAGCGTAGGCGGGATCTCGTACAATGAGCAGTTCTTC. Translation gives CASSVGGISYNEQFF. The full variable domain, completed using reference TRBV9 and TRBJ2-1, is DSGVTQTPKHLITATGQRVTLRCSPRSGDLSVYWYQQSLDQGLQFLIQYYNGEERAKGNILERFSAQQFPDLHSELNLSSLELGDSALYFCASSVGGISYNEQFFGPGTRLTVL.